This T cell receptor (beta chain) is drawn from a study of tumor-infiltrating lymphocytes in primary liver carcinoma. Regarding the study as a whole: In tumor-adjacent and tumor-blood pairs, overlap was lower than in tumor region pairs.

This clonotype was counted between two and nine times. Its antigen is as yet unknown. The investigators made TCR beta cDNA from around 530 ng total RNA, using a constant-region primer. Three nested multiplex PCR rounds, a slightly modified ARM-PCR, produced the libraries for TCR beta. From the multiplex PCR reads, TCRdb called clonotypes with MiXCR, one entry per CDR3 protein. The sample carries 150,000 to 200,000 distinct CDR3 sequences, less than 65% recorded once. Germline DNA was extracted alongside blood RNA, which was obtained from unsorted whole blood. This TCR came from a woman aged 60-75 years with primary liver carcinoma and hepatitis B virus infection. The sample comprised peripheral blood.

The CDR3 loop is CANIFSTETGSYEQYF. DNA of the CDR3: TGTGCCAACATTTTCTCGACGGAGACAGGCTCCTACGAGCAGTACTTC. The chain couples TRBV6-5 to TRBJ2-7; perhaps TRBD1 as D (6 bases). This CDR3 region has 16 residues. Trimming stripped 10 bases from V and 0 bases from J, with 22 bases between. Per germline, CDR1 MNHEY and CDR2 SVGAGI.